Listed here are 17 T cell receptor beta chains from one sample, sequenced in a study of shared T cell receptors in the human thymus. The repertoire was sequenced with immunoSEQ multiplex PCR; TCRdb's copy has only in-frame clones and lacks some. Of hundreds of thousands of clones listed, about 87% are singletons. These sequences were also reported in another study, on human thymus T cells.

The sample taken for sequencing was thymocytes. The receptors shown here come from a boy under two years old with a congenital heart defect.

The CDR3 loop is CASSLAGGGTEAFF. In nucleotides, the CDR3 is TGTGCCAGCAGCTTAGCGGGGGGGGGAACTGAAGCTTTCTTT. V and J are TRBV11-2 and TRBJ1-1; D is perhaps TRBD1 (5 bases). The V gene lost 1 base and the J gene lost 5 bases, with 11 bases spanning the gap. Germline V CDR1 and CDR2: SGHAT, FQNNGV. The CDR3 length is 14 residues.

The chain is built from TRBV18 and TRBJ2-7, with D hard to call. The CDR3 consists of 12 residues. CDR1 and CDR2 from the germline V gene are KGHSH and LQKENI. Trimming left V 5 bases short and J 0 bases short, with 5 bases between. This CDR3 reads CASSGRSYEQYF. Written as DNA, the CDR3 is TGTGCCAGCTCAGGGCGCTCCTACGAGCAGTACTTC.

The chain carries TRBV5-1 and TRBJ1-1; D unclear. Germline lookup yields CDR1 SGHRS and CDR2 YFSETQ. This CDR3 is 15 amino acids long. The ends were cut back, 3 bases at V and 4 bases at J, with 16 bases in the middle. The chain's CDR3 is CASSSPRREGTEAFF. CDR3 nucleotides: TGCGCCAGCAGCTCCCCCCGTCGGGAGGGCACTGAAGCTTTCTTT.

This clone was seen only once. This chain uses TRBV9 with TRBJ1-3, with 7 bases lining up with TRBD1. The germline V gene encodes CDR1 SGDLS and CDR2 YYNGEE. J was trimmed by 0 bases and V by 3 bases; bases with no gene match: 9. There are 17 residues in the CDR3. The CDR3 region has the DNA TGTGCCAGCAGCGCTCGGCTGGACAGGAGCTCTGGAAACACCATATATTTT. Its protein product is CASSARLDRSSGNTIYF.

The rearrangement links TRBV27 to TRBJ1-5; tentative D call: TRBD1 (5 bases). This CDR3 region has 16 residues. The germline CDR1 and CDR2 sequences are MNHEY and SMNVEV (reference sequence). The ends were cut back, 6 bases at V and 0 bases at J, with 15 bases in the middle. CDR3 DNA sequence: TGTGCCAGCAGCACCCAGGGTCCTATTAGCAATCAGCCCCAGCATTTT. This translates into CASSTQGPISNQPQHF.

The chain has TRBV28 and TRBJ1-2; weak D call: TRBD1 (6 bases). CDR1 and CDR2 (germline): MDHEN, SYDVKM. Trimming took off 10 bases at V and 5 bases at J, with 17 bases between the two ends. This CDR3 has 13 residues. The CDR3 bases are TGTGCCATCGTCAGGGGTCCTCTATATGGCTACACCTTC. Amino acid sequence: CAIVRGPLYGYTF.

This chain uses TRBV27 with TRBJ2-1; 9 bases match TRBD2. The CDR3 totals 15 residues. Germline CDR1 and CDR2: MNHEY and SMNVEV (reference sequence). J gave up 6 bases and V 2 bases, and 5 bases lay outside the gene matches. CDR3 coding DNA: TGTGCCAGCAGTTTAGCGGGGGGGCCAAGCAATGAGCAGTTCTTC. This gives the protein CASSLAGGPSNEQFF.

This chain links TRBV15 with TRBJ1-5; no definite D call. Trimming pared 0 bases from V and 6 bases from J, leaving 15 bases between. CDR1 and CDR2 (germline): LNHNV, YYDKDF (reference sequence). The length of the CDR3 is 16 residues. The CDR3 DNA is TGTGCCACCAGCAGAGATTGGGCGGGGAAGGGTCAGCCCCAGCATTTT. This codes for CATSRDWAGKGQPQHF.

CDR3 nucleotide sequence: TGTGCCAGCAGCGTACTACCCGAACTGGAGACCCAGTACTTC. Encoded protein: CASSVLPELETQYF. The rearrangement links TRBV9 to TRBJ2-5; D not resolved. This CDR3 comprises 14 residues. Germline V CDR1 and CDR2: SGDLS, YYNGEE. Trimming took 1 base from V and 5 from J, leaving 12 bases between them.

The rearrangement links TRBV4-3 to TRBJ1-1, with 8 bases identical to TRBD1. Germline CDR1 is LGHNA and CDR2 is YSLEER. Germline trimming cut 2 bases from V and 1 base from J; bases unmatched to any gene: 3. CDR3 size: 15 residues. CDR3 DNA sequence: TGCGCCAGCAGCCAAAGGACAGGGTCGAACACTGAAGCTTTCTTT. It specifies CASSQRTGSNTEAFF.

The CDR3 DNA is TGCGCCAGCAGCCCCCTCCTAGCGGTCCAAGAGACCCAGTACTTC. Translated: CASSPLLAVQETQYF. This sequence joins TRBV4-3 and TRBJ2-5, with TRBD2 matching over 7 bases. J was trimmed by 1 base and V by 4 bases; bases with no gene match: 6. The CDR3 consists of 15 residues. Per the germline V gene, CDR1 is LGHNA and CDR2 is YSLEER.

The sample holds a few counts of this clone. The CDR3 is CAITEGGQGGEQFF. The DNA of the CDR3 is TGTGCCATCACCGAGGGTGGGCAGGGAGGAGAGCAGTTCTTC. V usage is TRBV10-3 and J usage is TRBJ2-1, with a weak D call TRBD2 (6 bases). Per germline, CDR1 ENHRY and CDR2 SYGVKD. This CDR3 comprises 14 residues. V lost 7 bases and J 10 bases, leaving 20 bases between the germline ends.

DNA of the CDR3: TGTGCCAGTAGTATAGCGGAGGGAGTAGGGACTGAAGCTTTCTTT. It specifies CASSIAEGVGTEAFF. V and J are TRBV19 and TRBJ1-1; no reliable D call. Trimming left V 1 base short and J 5 bases short, with 14 bases between. This CDR3 has 15 residues. CDR1 LNHDA and CDR2 SQIVND come from the germline V gene (reference sequence).

The V gene is TRBV29-1, the J gene TRBJ2-7; 7 bases fit TRBD1. Germline V gives CDR1 SQVTM, CDR2 ANQGSEA. V was clipped by 1 base and J by 7 bases; unmatched bases: 7. The length of the CDR3 is 13 residues. The CDR3 loop is CSVEGDSRWEQYF. The DNA for the CDR3 is TGCAGCGTTGAAGGGGACAGTCGGTGGGAGCAGTACTTC.

V usage is TRBV28 and J usage is TRBJ2-3; 9 bases are shared with TRBD1. The V segment lost 10 bases and the J segment 6 bases; nucleotides outside the gene matches: 8. Per germline, CDR1 MDHEN and CDR2 SYDVKM. The length of the CDR3 is 13 residues. The chain's CDR3 is CATGTGKIDTQYF. CDR3 bases: TGTGCCACCGGGACAGGGAAGATCGATACGCAGTATTTT.

In the case of this clone: The same CDR3 is also encoded by other DNA sequences in this sample. The CDR3 DNA reads TGCGCCAGCAGCCAAGATCGGGGTGAAGCTTTCTTT. The encoded protein is CASSQDRGEAFF. The gene calls are TRBV4-3 and TRBJ1-1; D is ambiguous. V dropped 0 bases and J dropped 7 bases, with 6 bases sitting between them. Germline V gene sequence: CDR1 LGHNA, CDR2 YSLEER. The CDR3 runs 12 residues.

This chain links TRBV25-1 with TRBJ1-2; 11 bases agree with TRBD1. V lost 4 bases to trimming and J lost 3 bases; unmatched junction nucleotides: 4. The CDR3 length is 15 residues. The V gene's germline CDR1 is MGHDK and CDR2 SYGVNS. The CDR3 DNA reads as TGTGCCAGCAGTGGTGAGGGACAGGGGGACTATGGCTACACCTTC. This encodes CASSGEGQGDYGYTF.